One and the same sample provided the 30 T cell receptor beta chains below, sequenced in a study of tumor-infiltrating lymphocytes in primary liver carcinoma. Constant-region priming of roughly 0.45 ug total RNA yielded TCR beta cDNA. Construction of TCR beta libraries relied on three successive nested multiplex PCR rounds employing slightly modified ARM-PCR. The first two PCR rounds, nine to ten cycles each, used TRBV1-TRBV30 forward primers and a C-beta reverse primer. One entry per CDR3 protein, called by TCRdb with MiXCR from the multiplex PCR reads. This table holds about 320,000 distinct CDR3 sequences, 55% to 65% found once. Germline DNA was also extracted, and blood RNA was taken from unsorted whole blood. The sample consisted of peripheral blood. All receptors derive from a man in his forties with primary liver carcinoma and hepatitis B virus infection.

V is TRBV5-1 and J is TRBJ2-2, with 9 bases aligning to TRBD1. Trimming removed 0 bases from V and 3 bases from J; junction bases left unmatched: 3. The CDR3 has 16 amino acids. Germline CDR1 SGHRS, CDR2 YFSETQ. This chain's CDR3 is CASSLGDRVHTGELFF. DNA for the CDR3: TGCGCCAGCAGCTTGGGGGACAGGGTGCACACCGGGGAGCTGTTTTTT.

This clonotype was seen a few times. The chain combines TRBV5-4 with TRBJ2-3, with D perhaps matching TRBD1 (6 bases). Germline CDR1 SGHNT, CDR2 YYREEE (reference sequence). The germline V and J ends were trimmed by 3 bases and 6 bases, with 14 bases remaining between them. The CDR3 contains 14 residues. The CDR3: CASSSRTASDTQYF. CDR3 DNA sequence: TGTGCCAGCAGCTCAAGGACAGCTTCGGATACGCAGTATTTT.

As regards this clonotype: The junction departs from germline at one end; a sequencing error may be responsible. This chain connects TRBV12-3 or TRBV12-4 to TRBJ2-2; 7 bases align to TRBD1. The CDR3 has 13 amino acids. As DNA, the CDR3 is TGTGCCAACAGTCGACAGGGTCCCGGGGAGCTGTTTTTT. Protein: CANSRQGPGELFF.

In regard to this clonotype: Given the absence of the conserved phenylalanine or tryptophan at the CDR3 end, a read error is likely. The gene calls are TRBV7-9 and TRBJ2-7; D is tentatively TRBD1 or TRBD2 (6 bases each). The CDR3 runs 14 residues. Trimming removed 5 bases from V and 6 bases from J, with 17 bases in between. The germline V gene encodes CDR1 SEHNR and CDR2 FQNEAQ (reference sequence). DNA of the CDR3: TGTGCCAGCAGCCCACCGACCAGGGGAGGCGAGCAGTACTTA. As protein: CASSPPTRGGEQYL.

To note about this clonotype: Being one base from a much bigger clone, this may be a read error. The conserved phenylalanine or tryptophan normally closing the CDR3 is absent here, so this likely arose from a read error. The rearrangement joins TRBV4-3 to TRBJ2-7; D gene uncertain. Germline-derived CDR1 and CDR2 are LGHNA and YSLEER. The V and J ends lost 0 bases and 2 bases respectively, with 11 bases between them. The CDR3 is 15 amino acids. The CDR3 bases are TGCGCCAGCAGCCAAGATTCTAGTCCCCCCTACGAGCAGTACCTC. Translation gives CASSQDSSPPYEQYL.

This clonotype was counted between two and nine times. The V call is TRBV5-4, the J call TRBJ1-1; TRBD1 might be the D (5 bases). The V end was cut by 4 bases, the J end by 2 bases, with 18 bases between. Germline values: CDR1 SGHNT, CDR2 YYREEE (reference sequence). This CDR3 has 16 amino acids. CDR3 DNA: TGTGCCAGCAGCCCCCAGGTGGGGACCTTAAACACTGAAGCTTTCTTT. This encodes CASSPQVGTLNTEAFF.

J is TRBJ2-4 and V is TRBV28; 7 bases are shared with TRBD1. This CDR3 contains 12 residues. The V and J ends lost 7 bases and 6 bases, in that order; junction bases with no gene match: 3. Germline CDR1 MDHEN, CDR2 SYDVKM. CDR3 sequence (DNA): TGTGCCAGCAAACAGGGGAGAAACATTCAGTACTTC. Encoded protein: CASKQGRNIQYF.

The rearrangement links TRBV4-3 to TRBJ2-7; D not resolved. The CDR3 runs to 14 residues. V lost 10 bases, J lost 0 bases, and 16 bases lay in between. Germline CDR1 is LGHNA and CDR2 is YSLEER. In nucleotides, the CDR3 is TGCGCCAACAGTCAAGTGGCGGTCTCCTACGAGCAGTACTTC. It yields the protein CANSQVAVSYEQYF.

As concerns this clonotype: Because the CDR3 is missing its conserved closing phenylalanine or tryptophan, this is likely a read error. This chain uses TRBV6-5 with TRBJ1-2, with 7 bases fitting TRBD1. The CDR3 is 12 amino acids. Germline assignment: CDR1 MNHEY and CDR2 SVGAGI. CDR3 region: CPSSGTVYGYTS. In nucleotides, the CDR3 is TGTCCCAGCAGTGGGACAGTCTATGGCTACACCTCC.

The rearrangement joins TRBV6-2 or TRBV6-3 to TRBJ2-7; no clear D gene. V gave up 6 bases and J gave up 3 bases, with 15 bases separating them. CDR1 and CDR2 from the germline V gene are MNHEY and SVGEGT. The CDR3 spans 14 residues. The CDR3 nucleotides are TGTGCCAGCAGCCGTGACTCAAGCAGCTACGAGCAGTACTTC. Residues: CASSRDSSSYEQYF.

This clonotype was seen repeatedly, ten times or more. The CDR3 protein is CSVAGQMNTEAFF. CDR3 coding DNA: TGCAGCGTGGCGGGACAGATGAACACTGAAGCTTTCTTT. The chain is built from TRBV29-1 and TRBJ1-1; TRBD1 agrees at 7 bases. V trimming: 6 bases; J trimming: 0 bases; junction bases outside the gene matches: 4. The CDR3 has 13 amino acids. Germline V gene data show CDR1 as SQVTM and CDR2 as ANQGSEA.

A word on this clonotype: One junction end disagrees with the germline gene, perhaps due to a read error. This chain links TRBV6-6 with TRBJ2-3; possibly TRBD2 for D (7 bases). CDR3 length: 19 amino acids. CDR1 and CDR2 from the germline V gene are MNHNY and SVGAGI (reference sequence). The CDR3 DNA reads TGTGCCAGCACTGGGGGGGCGGAGGCGTCCCACTATAGCACAGATACGCAGTATTTC. This translates into CASTGGAEASHYSTDTQYF.

Note on this clonotype: The CDR3 end shows no conserved phenylalanine or tryptophan, and so a read error is likely. The V call is TRBV12-3 or TRBV12-4, the J call TRBJ2-7, with TRBD2 identical over 8 bases. The CDR3 runs 14 residues. The trim removed 6 bases at V and 3 bases at J, leaving 7 bases unmatched. The CDR3 nucleotides are TGTGCCAGCAGCCCCGGGACTAGATACTACGAGCAGTACTTA. Protein product: CASSPGTRYYEQYL.

Worth noting for this clonotype: It is likely a read error, because the conserved phenylalanine at the end of the CDR3 is missing. The chain combines TRBV6-1 with TRBJ2-2, with D tentatively TRBD2 (6 bases). Trimming cost V 8 bases and J 3 bases, with 13 bases left between them. The germline CDR1 and CDR2 sequences are MNHNS and SASEGT. The CDR3 spans 14 residues. CDR3 sequence: CASSRGGDTGELFS. The CDR3 nucleotides are TGTGCCAGCTCCCGTGGAGGGGACACCGGGGAGCTGTTTTCT.

There are many counts of this clonotype. V gene TRBV12-3 or TRBV12-4 combines with J gene TRBJ2-5; D not resolved. The CDR3 totals 11 residues. Deletions cut 8 bases from V and 3 bases from J, with 7 bases between. The CDR3 region has the DNA TGTGCCAGCCGTTCTGAAGAGACCCAGTACTTC. Protein: CASRSEETQYF.

CDR3 residues: CASSLGGDEAFF. CDR3 DNA: TGTGCCAGCAGTCTAGGGGGGGATGAAGCTTTCTTT. V gene TRBV12-3 or TRBV12-4 combines with J gene TRBJ1-1; D perhaps matches TRBD1 (6 bases). The CDR3 loop spans 12 amino acids. V gave up 5 bases and J gave up 7 bases, with 11 bases separating them.

CDR3 sequence: CSFQQTPNSPLHF. The CDR3, as DNA: TGCAGCTTTCAACAGACCCCGAACTCACCCCTCCACTTT. V gene TRBV29-1 combines with J gene TRBJ1-6; D call uncertain. V was shortened by 8 bases and J by 10 bases, with 18 bases between the two germline ends. This CDR3 region has 13 residues. Per germline, CDR1 SQVTM and CDR2 ANQGSEA.

This clonotype was detected ten times or more. The gene calls are TRBV11-2 and TRBJ2-7; the match to TRBD2 covers 7 bases. Germline trimming cut 3 bases from V and 1 base from J; bases unmatched to any gene: 3. The CDR3 covers 14 residues. Per the germline V gene, CDR1 is SGHAT and CDR2 is FQNNGV. CDR3 protein: CASSFQRGSYEQYF. The CDR3, as DNA: TGTGCCAGCAGCTTTCAGCGGGGATCCTACGAGCAGTACTTC.

In the case of this clonotype: At one boundary the junction diverges from the germline segment, which might be a read error. CDR3 amino acids: CSVPRDRRVNTEAFF. The CDR3 bases are TGCAGCGTCCCCCGGGACAGGCGCGTGAACACTGAGGCTTTCTTT. The V gene is TRBV29-1, the J gene TRBJ1-1, with 8 bases lining up with TRBD1. Germline CDR1 is SQVTM and CDR2 is ANQGSEA. This CDR3 is 15 amino acids long.

With regard to this clonotype: A read error may explain this, as a much larger clone is one base away. The final CDR3 position lacks the conserved phenylalanine or tryptophan, pointing to a likely read error. The chain has TRBV5-4 and TRBJ1-1; TRBD1 matches at 10 bases. The CDR3 runs to 14 residues. CDR1 is SGHNT, CDR2 YYREEE, per germline (reference sequence). V dropped 4 bases and J dropped 8; count of bases not matched to a gene: 8. The CDR3 nucleotides read TGTGCCAGCAGCCGTAATCTGGGACAGGGGGAAGCTTTCTCT. Its translation is CASSRNLGQGEAFS.

As concerns this clonotype: Being one base from a much bigger clone, this may be a read error. The conserved final phenylalanine or tryptophan is absent from the CDR3, which likely points to a read error. The chain recombines TRBV4-2 with TRBJ2-3, with D tentatively TRBD1 (6 bases). The CDR3 has 17 residues. Trimming pared 1 base from V and 2 bases from J, leaving 16 bases between. The germline V gene encodes CDR1 LGHNA and CDR2 YNFKEQ. CDR3 amino acids: CASSQVTGPLSTDTQYL. The CDR3 DNA sequence: TGTGCCAGCAGCCAAGTAACAGGGCCTCTGTCCACAGATACGCAGTATCTT.

On this clonotype itself: Since no conserved phenylalanine or tryptophan closes the CDR3, a read error is the likely cause. The J gene is TRBJ2-5, the V gene TRBV11-2; perhaps TRBD2 as D (6 bases). This CDR3 spans 16 amino acids. Germline CDR1 reads SGHAT; CDR2 reads FQNNGV. The CDR3: CVSSLNRDSGRETQYL. Here the CDR3 DNA reads TGTGTCAGCAGCTTAAACCGGGACTCAGGACGAGAGACCCAGTACCTC.

This clonotype was picked up many times. The CDR3 DNA is TGTGCCAGCAGCGAAGGGACCGGGGAGACCCAGTACTTC. Protein product: CASSEGTGETQYF. The rearrangement joins TRBV6-2 or TRBV6-3 to TRBJ2-5; D is tentatively TRBD1 or TRBD2 (5 bases each). Germline V lookup: CDR1 MNHEY, CDR2 SVGEGT. This CDR3 is built from 13 residues. Trimming took off 6 bases at V and 5 bases at J, with 13 bases between the two ends.

This clonotype showed up just once. A clone one base away is much larger, so this may be a read error. The chain has TRBV6-5 and TRBJ2-1; D is unclear. The CDR3 consists of 13 residues. CDR1 is MNHEY and CDR2 is SVGAGI in the germline V gene. The CDR3 here is CACSTSGRNEQFF. DNA for the CDR3: TGTGCCTGCAGCACATCAGGACGGAATGAGCAGTTCTTC.

As to this clonotype: The CDR3 does not close with the conserved phenylalanine or tryptophan, likely indicating a read error. The DNA is left out, because the CDR3 cannot be placed on it with certainty; the CDR3 is given as TCRdb lists it. The rearrangement links TRBV11-1 to TRBJ2-1; no DNA check was done on the table's D call, TRBD2. Germline V gene sequence: CDR1 SGHAT, CDR2 FQDESV (reference sequence). Termini included, the CDR3 measures 18 amino acids. CDR3 residues: CASSLRRTGTYAYNEEFS.

The chain uses TRBV28 and TRBJ2-7; D possibly uses TRBD1 or TRBD2 (5 bases each). The CDR3 is made up of 14 amino acids. V gave up 4 bases and J gave up 3 bases, with 13 bases separating them. In germline, CDR1 is MDHEN, CDR2 SYDVKM. The CDR3 loop reads CASSSPGRFYEQYF. The CDR3 DNA is TGTGCCAGCAGTTCACCGGGACGATTCTACGAGCAGTACTTC.

The CDR3 DNA is TGTGCCAGCAGTTTACTCGGGACCACACGCACAGATACGCAGTATTTT. Protein: CASSLLGTTRTDTQYF. V is TRBV6-5 and J is TRBJ2-3, with D perhaps assigned TRBD1 or TRBD2 (5 bases each). Germline CDR1 and CDR2: MNHEY and SVGAGI. Between the trimmed V and J ends, which lost 4 bases and 1 base, there was a span of 15 bases. The CDR3 runs to 16 residues.

Of note for this clonotype: At one boundary the junction diverges from the germline segment, which might be a read error. The CDR3, as DNA: TGCAGCGTTAGTGTTCTGGGGCTGCGGGGCGAGCAATACTTC. Residues: CSVSVLGLRGEQYF. J is TRBJ2-7 and V is TRBV29-1; a possible D gene is TRBD2 (6 bases). The germline V gene has CDR1 SQVTM and CDR2 ANQGSEA. The CDR3 is made up of 14 amino acids.

About this clonotype: A read error is possible here, since a much larger clone lies one base away. The chain has TRBV6-2 or TRBV6-3 and TRBJ2-5; D remains ambiguous. There are 14 residues in the CDR3. Trimming stripped 5 bases from V and 5 bases from J, with 15 bases between. The germline gives CDR1 MNHEY, CDR2 SVGEGT. The CDR3 sequence is CASSTGPPVETQYF. For the CDR3, the DNA is TGTGCCAGCAGTACGGGCCCGCCGGTGGAGACCCAGTACTTC.

As to this clonotype: The junction differs from germline at one of its ends, possibly a read error. The gene calls are TRBV11-1 and TRBJ2-1; maybe TRBD2 (5 bases). There are 15 residues in the CDR3. Germline values: CDR1 SGHAT, CDR2 FQDESV (reference sequence). CDR3 sequence (DNA): TGTGCCAGCAACACAGTCGGAGGTATCTACAATGAGCAATTCTTC. Translation gives CASNTVGGIYNEQFF. Variable domain in full (rest from reference TRBV11-1 and TRBJ2-1): EAEVAQSPRYKITEKSQAVAFWCDPISGHATLYWYRQILGQGPELLVQFQDESVVDDSQLPKDRFSAERLKGVDSTLKIQPAELGDSAMYLCASNTVGGIYNEQFFGPGTRLTVL.